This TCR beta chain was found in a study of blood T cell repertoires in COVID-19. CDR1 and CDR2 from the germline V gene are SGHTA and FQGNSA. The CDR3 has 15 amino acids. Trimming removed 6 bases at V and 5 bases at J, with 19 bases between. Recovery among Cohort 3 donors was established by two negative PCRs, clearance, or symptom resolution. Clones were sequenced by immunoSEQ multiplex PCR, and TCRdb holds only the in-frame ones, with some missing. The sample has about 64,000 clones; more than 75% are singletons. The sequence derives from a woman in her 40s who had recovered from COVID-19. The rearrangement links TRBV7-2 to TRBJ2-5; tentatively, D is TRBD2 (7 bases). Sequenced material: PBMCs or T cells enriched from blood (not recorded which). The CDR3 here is CASSGIGGGGETQYF. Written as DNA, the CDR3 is TGTGCCAGCAGTGGCATAGGGGGGGGCGGGGAGACCCAGTACTTC.